This TCR beta chain emerged from a study of beta chain features in type 1 diabetes. Across the study: Cell yields, gender and age were comparable in patients and healthy donors. Study results and caveats: Significant though moderate, a shortening of TCRB CDR3s appeared in all four CD4+ subsets of Type 1 diabetes patients. Over-representation of high TCR-expressing cells was a possible consequence of cDNA sequencing.

Blood was collected once per donor into heparin, averaging about 116 mL. Each of the CD4+ naive, central memory, regulatory and stem cell-like memory populations was sorted via CD45RO/CCR7/CD25/CD127/CD95/CD27. CDR3 length equals 17 residues. The germline V gene encodes CDR1 MGHRA and CDR2 YSYEKL. The trim removed 3 bases at V and 2 bases at J, leaving 7 bases unmatched. Investigators reverse transcribed all isolated RNA, so they sequenced expressed TCRB transcripts. Repertoires were generated with immunoSEQ multiplex PCR, while TCRdb's copy carries only in-frame clones and drops some. The sample comprises about 660,000 clones, about 14% of which are singletons, and 0.03% to 0.045% rests with the top ten. Details on this clone: The antigen is not known.

The chain couples TRBV4-1 to TRBJ2-2, with 9 bases fitting TRBD1. This TCR came from a young man with type 1 diabetes. The sequenced material came from naive CD4+ T cells from blood. CDR3 nucleotide sequence: TGCGCCAGCAGCCACCTCCCGGGACAGGGAAACACCGGGGAGCTGTTTTTT. Translating gives CASSHLPGQGNTGELFF.